The sequence of this T cell receptor (beta chain) was determined in a study of control samples from healthy donors and cancer patients. Clones were sequenced by immunoSEQ multiplex PCR, and TCRdb holds only the in-frame ones, with some missing. The repertoire holds approximately 130,000 clones, with around 90% as singletons. The CDR3 is 15 residues long. The germline V and J ends were trimmed by 5 bases and 4 bases, with 14 bases remaining between them. CDR1 and CDR2 from the germline V gene are SGHNT and YENEEA. Source material: blood. The receptor's source is a man aged 35-49 years in good health. This chain connects TRBV11-3 to TRBJ2-2, with D perhaps TRBD2 (6 bases). DNA for the CDR3: TGTGCCAGCAGCCCGGGTCTGGGGGGCACCGGGGAGCTGTTTTTT. As protein: CASSPGLGGTGELFF.